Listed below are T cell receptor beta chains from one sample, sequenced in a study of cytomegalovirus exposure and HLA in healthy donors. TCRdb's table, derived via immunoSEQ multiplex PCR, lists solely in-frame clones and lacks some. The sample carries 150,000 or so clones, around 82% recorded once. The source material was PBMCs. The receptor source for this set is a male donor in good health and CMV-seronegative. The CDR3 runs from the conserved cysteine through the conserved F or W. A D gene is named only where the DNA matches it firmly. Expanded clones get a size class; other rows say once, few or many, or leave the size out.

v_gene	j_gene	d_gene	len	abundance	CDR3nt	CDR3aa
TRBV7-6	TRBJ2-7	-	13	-	TGTGCCAGCTCCGGGTTCCCGCTGCTCGAGCAGTACTTC	CASSGFPLLEQYF
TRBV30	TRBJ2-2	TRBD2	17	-	TGTGCCTGGAGTGTACTGGCTAGCGGGAGGGCCACCGGGGAGCTGTTTTTT	CAWSVLASGRATGELFF
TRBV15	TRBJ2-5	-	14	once	TGTGCCACCAGCAGAGCCCTCAACGAGAGGACCCAGTACTTC	CATSRALNERTQYF
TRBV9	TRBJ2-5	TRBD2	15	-	TGTGCCAGCAGCGCCCACCGGGGGGACCAAGAGACCCAGTACTTC	CASSAHRGDQETQYF
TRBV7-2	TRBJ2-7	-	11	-	TGTGCCAGCAGCTCCTACTCCGAGCAGTACTTC	CASSSYSEQYF
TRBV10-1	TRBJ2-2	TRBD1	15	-	TGCGCCAGCAGTAGTGGGGACAGGGATACCGGGGAGCTGTTTTTT	CASSSGDRDTGELFF
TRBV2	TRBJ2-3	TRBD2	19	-	TGTGCCAGCAGCTTAACCGGGACTAGCGGGGGCCCTAGCACAGATACGCAGTATTTT	CASSLTGTSGGPSTDTQYF
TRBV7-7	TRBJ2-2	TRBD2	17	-	TGTGCCAGCAGCCCACGGAGCCTAGCGGGAGGAAGCGGGGAGCTGTTTTTT	CASSPRSLAGGSGELFF
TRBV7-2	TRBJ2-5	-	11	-	TGTGCCAGCAGCTTCTTGGAGACCCAGTACTTC	CASSFLETQYF
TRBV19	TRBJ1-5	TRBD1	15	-	TGTGCCAGTAGCCAGGACAGGGGCGGTCGGCAGCCCCAGCATTTT	CASSQDRGGRQPQHF
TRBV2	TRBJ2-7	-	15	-	TGTGCCAGCAGTGCCACCCCCCGGGGAACCTACGAGCAGTACTTC	CASSATPRGTYEQYF
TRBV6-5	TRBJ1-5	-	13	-	TGTGCCAGCAGTCCTCTGAGCAATCAGCCCCAGCATTTT	CASSPLSNQPQHF
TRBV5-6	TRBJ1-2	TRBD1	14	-	TGTGCCAGCAGCTTGGGGGGGACAGTACGTGGCTACACCTTC	CASSLGGTVRGYTF
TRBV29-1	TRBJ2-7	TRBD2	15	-	TGCAGCGTTTCCCCAGCGGGAGTTCCCCCCTACGAGCAGTACTTC	CSVSPAGVPPYEQYF
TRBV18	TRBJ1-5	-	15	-	TGTGCCAGCTCACCAGGGGCAAGCTCGAATCAGCCCCAGCATTTT	CASSPGASSNQPQHF
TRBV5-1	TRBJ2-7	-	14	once	TGCGCCAGCAGCTTGGACAGGAGTACCTACGAGCAGTACTTC	CASSLDRSTYEQYF
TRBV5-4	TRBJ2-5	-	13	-	TGTGCCAGCAGACCAGGCAGGGCGAAGACCCAGTACTTC	CASRPGRAKTQYF
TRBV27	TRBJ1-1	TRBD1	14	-	TGTGCCAGCAGTCGGGACAGGGGGTACACTGAAGCTTTCTTT	CASSRDRGYTEAFF
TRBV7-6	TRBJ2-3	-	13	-	TGTGCCAGCAGCGGCCATGGTTCGGATACGCAGTATTTT	CASSGHGSDTQYF
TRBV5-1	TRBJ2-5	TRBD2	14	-	TGCGCCAGCAGCCTCGGGACTAGCGGAGAGACCCAGTACTTC	CASSLGTSGETQYF
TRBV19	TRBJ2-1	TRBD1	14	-	TGTGCCAGTAGTATTCTACAGGGGGCTGGCGAGCAGTTCTTC	CASSILQGAGEQFF
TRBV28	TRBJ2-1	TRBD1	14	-	TGTGCCAGCAGTACCACAGGGGTGGTCGATGAGCAGTTCTTC	CASSTTGVVDEQFF
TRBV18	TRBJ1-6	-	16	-	TGTGCCAGCTCCCTGAATTCCGAGGCAGTTAATTCACCCCTCCACTTT	CASSLNSEAVNSPLHF
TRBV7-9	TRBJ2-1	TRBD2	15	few	TGTGCCAGCAGCTGGACTAGCGGGGCTTACAATGAGCAGTTCTTC	CASSWTSGAYNEQFF
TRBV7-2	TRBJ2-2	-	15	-	TGTGCCAGCAGCAGCCGACAGGAACACACCGGGGAGCTGTTTTTT	CASSSRQEHTGELFF
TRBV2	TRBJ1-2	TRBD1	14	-	TGTGCCAGCAGGAGGACAGGGGTTAATTCTGGCTACACCTTC	CASRRTGVNSGYTF
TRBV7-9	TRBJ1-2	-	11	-	TGTTCCAGCACGCCGGGGGGTGGCTACACCTTC	CSSTPGGGYTF
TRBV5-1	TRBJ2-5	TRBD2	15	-	TGCGCCAGCAGCTTGGATGGCGGGGGGCAAGAGACCCAGTACTTC	CASSLDGGGQETQYF
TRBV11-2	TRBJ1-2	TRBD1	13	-	TGTGCCAGCAGCAAGACAGGGGTTTATGGCTACACCTTC	CASSKTGVYGYTF
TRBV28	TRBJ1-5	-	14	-	TGTGCCAGCAGTTTAGCCCAGACTAATCAGCCCCAGCATTTT	CASSLAQTNQPQHF
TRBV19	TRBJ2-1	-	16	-	TGTGCCAGTAGTATGGGGACGGGACTGGACTACAATGAGCAGTTCTTC	CASSMGTGLDYNEQFF
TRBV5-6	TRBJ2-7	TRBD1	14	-	TGTGCCAGCAGCTTGGTTACAGGGGCCTACGAGCAGTACTTC	CASSLVTGAYEQYF
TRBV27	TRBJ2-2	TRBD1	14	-	TGTGCCAGCAGTTCGGGACAGCGCCTCGGGGAGCTGTTTTTT	CASSSGQRLGELFF
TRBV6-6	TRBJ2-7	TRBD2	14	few	TGTGCCAGCAGCTACAGGACACGGGGGGACGAGCAGTACTTC	CASSYRTRGDEQYF
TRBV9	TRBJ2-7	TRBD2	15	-	TGTGCCAGCAGCCAGGGACTAGCGGGACTGCACGAGCAGTACTTC	CASSQGLAGLHEQYF
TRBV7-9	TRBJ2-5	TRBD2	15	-	TGTGCCAGCAGCCCTAGCGGGAGTCCTGAAGAGACCCAGTACTTC	CASSPSGSPEETQYF
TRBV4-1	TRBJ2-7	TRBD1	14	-	TGCGCCAGCAGCCCCGGACAGGGGGAGTACGAGCAGTACTTC	CASSPGQGEYEQYF
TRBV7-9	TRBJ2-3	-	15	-	TGTGCCAGCAGCCACCCTATCGGGAGCACAGATACGCAGTATTTT	CASSHPIGSTDTQYF
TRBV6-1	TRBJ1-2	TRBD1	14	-	TGTGCCAGCAGCCGGGACAGGGGAGGCTATGGCTACACCTTC	CASSRDRGGYGYTF
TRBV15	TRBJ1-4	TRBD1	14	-	TGTGCCACCAGCAGGGGACAGGGTAATGAAAAACTGTTTTTT	CATSRGQGNEKLFF